A single sample gave rise to the 18 T cell receptor beta chains below, sequenced in a study of blood T cell repertoires in COVID-19. Some clones are missing from TCRdb's copy, which holds only in-frame ones; the method was immunoSEQ multiplex PCR. The profile shows roughly 94,000 clones, approximately 82% of them singletons. The sequenced sample consisted of peripheral blood. Receptors originate from a man in his 60s with acute or convalescent COVID-19.

V usage is TRBV7-9 and J usage is TRBJ2-5; 10 bases agree with TRBD1. J lost 4 bases, V lost 4 bases, and 6 bases had no gene match. CDR3 length: 15 residues. Germline loops: CDR1 SEHNR, CDR2 FQNEAQ (reference sequence). The CDR3 protein is CASSSPGQGRETQYF. For the CDR3, the DNA is TGTGCCAGCAGCTCCCCGGGACAGGGGAGAGAGACCCAGTACTTC.

The sample holds a few counts of this clone. V and J are TRBV2 and TRBJ1-2; tentative D call: TRBD1 (6 bases). V was clipped by 2 bases and J by 8 bases, with 12 bases between them. From germline, CDR1 is SNHLY and CDR2 FYNNEI. This CDR3 has 13 residues. CDR3 bases: TGTGCCAGCAGTGAACGGGACACTGGGGGCTACACCTTC. The encoded protein is CASSERDTGGYTF.

The CDR3 nucleotides are TGTGCCAGTAGTTCTTATAGTCCGGGACGGCGGGGGTTGAACACTGAAGCTTTCTTT. Its translation: CASSSYSPGRRGLNTEAFF. V gene TRBV19 combines with J gene TRBJ1-1; perhaps TRBD1 as D (5 bases). The V end lost 5 bases, the J end lost 0 bases, and 25 bases lay between the germline ends. The CDR3 is 19 amino acids. Germline loops: CDR1 LNHDA, CDR2 SQIVND (reference sequence).

The rearrangement uses TRBV19 and TRBJ1-6; D not resolved. CDR1 is LNHDA and CDR2 is SQIVND in the germline V gene (reference sequence). V dropped 1 base and J dropped 4 bases, with 5 bases sitting between them. The CDR3 is 14 residues long. In DNA form, the CDR3 reads TGTGCCAGTAGTATAGGAGGGTATAATTCACCCCTCCACTTT. It specifies CASSIGGYNSPLHF.

The chain recombines TRBV2 with TRBJ1-5; D might be TRBD1 (6 bases). Germline CDR1 SNHLY, CDR2 FYNNEI. This CDR3 has 14 amino acids. V lost 8 bases to trimming and J lost 5 bases, with 16 bases between them. The CDR3 sequence: CASGPRQVDQPQHF. CDR3 DNA: TGTGCCAGCGGTCCGCGACAGGTAGATCAGCCCCAGCATTTT.

This clone appeared a single time. The chain carries TRBV4-1 and TRBJ1-1; a weak D match, TRBD1 (5 bases). Trimming cost V 3 bases and J 4 bases, with 12 bases left between them. CDR1 is MGHRA, CDR2 YSYEKL, per germline. This CDR3 region has 14 residues. CDR3 loop: CASSQTGGGTEAFF. CDR3 in DNA: TGCGCCAGCAGCCAGACCGGCGGGGGCACTGAAGCTTTCTTT.

The chain is built from TRBV30 and TRBJ2-7; 7 nucleotides agree with TRBD1. Trimming at V came to 0 bases and at J to 2 bases, leaving 4 bases not matched to a gene. Germline CDR1 GTSNPN, CDR2 SVGIG (reference sequence). The CDR3 sequence is 14 residues long. In DNA form, the CDR3 reads TGTGCCTGGAGTGTAACAGGGGTCCCCTACGAGCAGTACTTC. The encoded protein is CAWSVTGVPYEQYF.

The chain has TRBV3-1 (or the pseudogene TRBV3-2) and TRBJ1-2; 12 positions match TRBD1. The trim removed 4 bases at V and 0 bases at J, leaving 6 bases unmatched. This CDR3 comprises 17 residues. Germline assignment: CDR1 LGHDT and CDR2 YNNKEL (reference sequence). The CDR3 region has the DNA TGTGCCAGCAGCCCGGGACAGGGGGCCGGAGCTAACTATGGCTACACCTTC. This encodes CASSPGQGAGANYGYTF.

V gene TRBV7-2 combines with J gene TRBJ1-1; no clear D gene. The germline CDR1 and CDR2 sequences are SGHTA and FQGNSA. V was cut by 4 bases and J by 1 base, with 10 bases left in between. This CDR3 contains 14 residues. The CDR3 nucleotides are TGTGCCAGCAGCTCCGTTCGACAGAACACTGAAGCTTTCTTT. Translation gives CASSSVRQNTEAFF.

The rearrangement uses TRBV5-1 and TRBJ1-1; maybe TRBD1 (6 bases). Germline V gene sequence: CDR1 SGHRS, CDR2 YFSETQ. This CDR3 comprises 16 residues. Trimming removed 0 bases at V and 2 bases at J, with 14 bases between. This chain's CDR3 is CASSLAPDRANTEAFF. The CDR3 region has the DNA TGCGCCAGCAGCTTGGCCCCGGACAGAGCAAACACTGAAGCTTTCTTT.

This chain connects TRBV18 to TRBJ1-2; D might be TRBD1 (6 bases). The CDR3 is 13 residues long. Germline-derived CDR1 and CDR2 are KGHSH and LQKENI. The V gene lost 6 bases and the J gene lost 4 bases, with 12 bases spanning the gap. CDR3 in DNA: TGTGCCAGCTCTACAGGGATCGGCTATGGCTACACCTTC. This codes for CASSTGIGYGYTF.

The chain is built from TRBV28 and TRBJ2-2; TRBD1 matches 9 bases. This CDR3 contains 15 residues. V lost 5 bases, J lost 5 bases, and 6 bases stayed unmatched. Germline CDR1 reads MDHEN; CDR2 reads SYDVKM. In nucleotides, the CDR3 is TGTGCCAGCAGTCCCGGGACAGGGTTGACCGGGGAGCTGTTTTTT. Encoded protein: CASSPGTGLTGELFF.

The DNA for the CDR3 is TGTGCCAGCTCTTTCAGCGTTTTACGGGGAGACACTGAAGCTTTCTTT. Amino acids: CASSFSVLRGDTEAFF. The V gene is TRBV18, the J gene TRBJ1-1, with unresolved D. Germline lookup yields CDR1 KGHSH and CDR2 LQKENI. V lost 6 bases and J lost 3, with 20 bases in between. The CDR3 runs 16 residues.

CDR3 sequence (DNA): TGTGCCAGCAGGGGGAGGACGGGGTTAGGGCCCCAGCATTTT. It encodes CASRGRTGLGPQHF. V gene TRBV6-5 combines with J gene TRBJ1-5; D is unclear. V lost 6 bases, J lost 9 bases, and 18 bases lay in between. This CDR3 has 14 amino acids. The V gene's germline CDR1 is MNHEY and CDR2 SVGAGI.

This chain connects TRBV18 to TRBJ2-3; no reliable D call. This CDR3 contains 15 residues. The germline V gene has CDR1 KGHSH and CDR2 LQKENI. V was cut by 3 bases and J by 0 bases, with 10 bases left in between. CDR3 DNA: TGTGCCAGCTCACCCGGAGTAGGTAGCACAGATACGCAGTATTTT. This translates into CASSPGVGSTDTQYF.

The rearrangement links TRBV7-2 to TRBJ1-4, with TRBD1 matching over 7 bases. The J segment lost 7 bases and the V segment lost 3 bases, leaving 5 bases of the junction unmatched. The CDR3 is 14 amino acids. Germline V CDR1 and CDR2: SGHTA, FQGNSA. The CDR3 sequence is CASSFQTGSEKLFF. For the CDR3, the DNA is TGTGCCAGCAGCTTTCAGACAGGGAGTGAAAAACTGTTTTTT.

The chain carries TRBV9 and TRBJ2-5; 8 nucleotides agree with TRBD1. CDR3 length: 15 residues. Germline loops: CDR1 SGDLS, CDR2 YYNGEE. Trimming removed 3 bases from V and 4 bases from J; junction bases left unmatched: 8. The CDR3 reads CASSGRQGLLETQYF. In DNA form, the CDR3 reads TGTGCCAGCAGCGGGCGACAGGGGTTGCTAGAGACCCAGTACTTC.

This clone appeared a few times. The chain joins TRBV29-1 to TRBJ1-2; 9 bases align to TRBD1. This CDR3 region has 15 residues. Trimming took 2 bases from V and 6 from J; bases not matched to a gene: 10. Germline CDR1 is SQVTM and CDR2 is ANQGSEA. CDR3: CSVETGGAIHHGYTF. Here the CDR3 DNA reads TGCAGCGTTGAAACAGGGGGCGCGATTCATCATGGCTACACCTTC.